This TCR beta chain was sequenced in a study of cytotoxic CD8 clonotypes in ibrutinib-treated CLL. Overall study context: Investigators reported some 25 partial and 2 complete responses; after median about six years, roughly 15 patients remained remitted and about 12 progressed.

This clone was counted a few times. Assay: immunoSEQ multiplex PCR; the TCRdb copy retains only in-frame clones and omits some. The table records about 63,000 clones, 65% to 75% of them present only once. Germline V gene data show CDR1 as SGDLS and CDR2 as YYNGEE. This CDR3 region has 15 residues. V shed 0 bases and J shed 3 bases, with 9 bases lying between them. The gene calls are TRBV9 and TRBJ2-2; the D gene could be TRBD1 or TRBD2 (5 bases each). The source was PBMCs, collected after 12 months of ibrutinib treatment. This receptor was obtained from a human donor with chronic lymphocytic leukemia. This CDR3 reads CASSVGGAHTGELFF. As DNA, the CDR3 is TGTGCCAGCAGCGTAGGAGGGGCGCACACCGGGGAGCTGTTTTTT. Complete variable domain (other parts from reference TRBV9 and TRBJ2-2): DSGVTQTPKHLITATGQRVTLRCSPRSGDLSVYWYQQSLDQGLQFLIQYYNGEERAKGNILERFSAQQFPDLHSELNLSSLELGDSALYFCASSVGGAHTGELFFGEGSRLTVL.